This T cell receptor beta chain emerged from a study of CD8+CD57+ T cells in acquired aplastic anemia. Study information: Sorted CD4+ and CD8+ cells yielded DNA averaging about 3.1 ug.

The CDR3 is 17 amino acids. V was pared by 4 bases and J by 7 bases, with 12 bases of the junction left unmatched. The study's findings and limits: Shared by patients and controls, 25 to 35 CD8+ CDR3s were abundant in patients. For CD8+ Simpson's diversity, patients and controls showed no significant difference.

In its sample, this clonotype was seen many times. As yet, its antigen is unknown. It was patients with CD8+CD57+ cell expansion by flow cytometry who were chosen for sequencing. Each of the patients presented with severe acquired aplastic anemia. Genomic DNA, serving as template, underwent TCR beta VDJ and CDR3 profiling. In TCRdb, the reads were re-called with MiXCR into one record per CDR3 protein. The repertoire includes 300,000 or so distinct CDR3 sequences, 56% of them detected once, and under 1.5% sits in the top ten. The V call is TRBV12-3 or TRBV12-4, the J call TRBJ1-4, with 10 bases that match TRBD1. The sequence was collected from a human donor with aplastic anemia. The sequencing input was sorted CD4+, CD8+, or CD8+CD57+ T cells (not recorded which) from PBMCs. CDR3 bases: TGTGCCAGCAGTTACACCACTTTGGGACAGGGGTCTGAAAAACTGTTTTTT. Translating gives CASSYTTLGQGSEKLFF.